These T cell receptor beta chains were read from a single sample in a study of T-cell memory formation after mild COVID-19. TCRdb redid the calling of the 5' RACE reads with MiXCR, one entry per CDR3 protein. The table records a few hundred thousand distinct CDR3 sequences, approximately 15% of them present only once. Sequenced input: PBMCs or a T cell subset sorted from them (not recorded which). Receptors originate from a man between 18 and 35 years old who had mild COVID-19 (a few samples of this study predate the infection). Cell type and time point are not known. Both conserved end residues are part of each CDR3. D genes are given only for firm matches. The listing skips clone size in some rows; elsewhere it reads once, few, many or a size class.

clone size,J gene,V gene,D gene,CDR3 DNA,CDR3 protein
few,TRBJ2-3,TRBV20-1,TRBD2,TGCAGTGCCGACACCGGGACTAGCGGGGGGCCCGGCGATACGCAGTATTTT,CSADTGTSGGPGDTQYF
NA,TRBJ1-1,TRBV6-5,TRBD1,TGTGCCAGCAACCAGGGGGCCAGGGGGAGAAGAACTGAAGCTTTCTTT,CASNQGARGRRTEAFF
few,TRBJ2-3,TRBV4-2,TRBD1,TGTGCCAGCAGCCAAGACGGGACAGGGATTGTCACAGATACGCAGTATTTT,CASSQDGTGIVTDTQYF
NA,TRBJ1-4,TRBV4-3,NA,TGCGCCAGCAGCCAACAGGTCCTCAATGAAAAACTGTTTTTT,CASSQQVLNEKLFF
NA,TRBJ1-1,TRBV5-1,NA,TGCGCCAGCAGCTTACTCTCGAACACTGAAGCTTTCTTT,CASSLLSNTEAFF
few,TRBJ2-3,TRBV7-3,NA,TGTGCCAGCAGCCCAAATCAAATCGGGGATACGCAGTATTTT,CASSPNQIGDTQYF
NA,TRBJ2-3,TRBV24-1,TRBD1,TGTGCCACCAGTGATCGTTTCCGGGACAGGGGGACGGATACGCAGTATTTT,CATSDRFRDRGTDTQYF
few,TRBJ2-3,TRBV6-5,NA,TGTGCCAGCAGACCTCTCGAAAACACAGATACGCAGTATTTT,CASRPLENTDTQYF
few,TRBJ1-6,TRBV10-3,NA,TGTGCCGGAGGCAGGGATAGTAATTCACCCCTCCACTTT,CAGGRDSNSPLHF
NA,TRBJ1-1,TRBV7-2,NA,TGTGCCAGCAGCTTTATGGGTTTGACTGAAGCTTTCTTT,CASSFMGLTEAFF
few,TRBJ1-1,TRBV5-1,NA,TGCGCCAGCAGCCCTGAACCGAACACTGAAGCTTTCTTT,CASSPEPNTEAFF
many,TRBJ2-7,TRBV2,TRBD1,TGTGCCATCACCGGGACAGACTCCTACGAGCAGTACTTC,CAITGTDSYEQYF
few,TRBJ1-5,TRBV6-2/TRBV6-3,NA,TGTGCCAGCAGTTACCTTTTTCAGCCCCAGCATTTT,CASSYLFQPQHF
NA,TRBJ2-7,TRBV20-1,TRBD2,TGCAGTGCTAGGGTACTAGCGGGGGGGTTCAACGAGCAGTACTTC,CSARVLAGGFNEQYF
few,TRBJ1-2,TRBV11-2,TRBD1,TGTGCCAGCAGGACGTACAGGGGAGGCTATGGCTACACCTTC,CASRTYRGGYGYTF
NA,TRBJ2-5,TRBV25-1,NA,TGTGCCAGCAGTGAACGAGAGAGGCAAGAGACCCAGTACTTC,CASSERERQETQYF
few,TRBJ2-1,TRBV28,TRBD2,TGTGCCAGCAGCTCGGGGGGAGGGTTGGTCTACAATGAGCAGTTCTTC,CASSSGGGLVYNEQFF
NA,TRBJ2-6,TRBV7-9,TRBD1,TGTGCGACAGGGCAAAAATCTGGGGCCAACGTCCTGACTTTC,CATGQKSGANVLTF
many,TRBJ2-1,TRBV5-6,NA,TGTGCCAGCAGATACGGAGGTGAGCAGTTCTTC,CASRYGGEQFF
few,TRBJ2-3,TRBV13,TRBD2,TGTGCCAGCAGGGTAGCGGGGAGAGGTGGGGATACGCAGTATTTT,CASRVAGRGGDTQYF